This entry lists 16 T cell receptor beta chains sequenced from one sample in a study of shared clonotypes between healthy human individuals. Produced via immunoSEQ multiplex PCR; TCRdb's table is partial and in-frame only. The table lists fewer than 3 million clones, 85% to 95% of them singletons, with roughly 0.34% in the top ten. The material sequenced was naive CD4+ T cells from PBMCs. Subset denoted: CD45RA+ positively selected. The receptors shown here come from a man younger than 35 in good health. Some clones in this sample may be carry-over from other donors' samples.

The V call is TRBV18, the J call TRBJ2-7; D gene ambiguous. This CDR3 spans 16 amino acids. Germline CDR1 KGHSH, CDR2 LQKENI. Trimming removed 0 bases at V and 3 bases at J, with 15 bases between. CDR3 region: CASSPPSSTRIYEQYF. CDR3 bases: TGTGCCAGCTCACCACCGTCGTCTACAAGAATCTACGAGCAGTACTTC. The variable domain in full, with the rest retrieved from reference TRBV18 and TRBJ2-7, is NAGVMQNPRHLVRRRGQEARLRCSPMKGHSHVYWYRQLPEEGLKFMVYLQKENIIDESGMPKERFSAEFPKEGPSILRIQQVVRGDSAAYFCASSPPSSTRIYEQYFGPGTRLTVT.

This clone was recorded only once. The chain has TRBV9 and TRBJ1-3, with D maybe TRBD1 (5 bases). This CDR3 is 14 amino acids long. CDR1 is SGDLS and CDR2 is YYNGEE in the germline V gene. The V end was cut by 3 bases, the J end by 8 bases, with 15 bases between. In DNA form, the CDR3 reads TGTGCCAGCAGCGCCAGGGACCGGGAGGACACCATATATTTT. It translates to CASSARDREDTIYF.

The V gene is TRBV19, the J gene TRBJ2-7, with 13 bases that match TRBD2. There are 15 residues in the CDR3. V lost 4 bases, J lost 5 bases, and 5 bases stayed unmatched. Germline V gives CDR1 LNHDA, CDR2 SQIVND (reference sequence). CDR3 DNA: TGTGCCAGTAGTACACGGACTAGCGGGAGTAACGAGCAGTACTTC. It encodes CASSTRTSGSNEQYF.

This clone came up once. The genes are TRBV28 and TRBJ1-1; D is uncertain. V dropped 2 bases and J dropped 1 base, with 11 bases sitting between them. Germline V gene lookup returns CDR1 MDHEN and CDR2 SYDVKM. The CDR3 has 15 residues. Here the CDR3 DNA reads TGTGCCAGCAGTTTAGTAGGGTGGGCGAACACTGAAGCTTTCTTT. Amino acid sequence: CASSLVGWANTEAFF.

This sequence joins TRBV7-8 and TRBJ1-2, with D maybe TRBD1 (6 bases). CDR1 and CDR2 (germline): SGHVS, FQNEAQ. CDR3 length: 15 residues. V gave up 1 base and J gave up 9 bases, with 18 bases separating them. The CDR3: CASSLVTGTLWSYTF. CDR3 nucleotide sequence: TGTGCCAGCAGCTTAGTTACAGGGACCCTATGGAGCTACACCTTC.

This clone was seen only a few times. CDR3 sequence (DNA): TGTGCCTGGAGGTGGCTAGCGGGAGTGGGGGCCAGCACAGATACGCAGTATTTT. It is translated as CAWRWLAGVGASTDTQYF. This sequence joins TRBV30 and TRBJ2-3; 10 bases match TRBD2. Germline values: CDR1 GTSNPN, CDR2 SVGIG (reference sequence). V shed 3 bases, J shed 0 bases, and the junction held 12 bases outside the gene matches. This CDR3 is 18 amino acids long.

This clone was observed once. The gene calls are TRBV28 and TRBJ1-2; no clear D. This CDR3 has 14 amino acids. Germline lookup yields CDR1 MDHEN and CDR2 SYDVKM. The germline V and J ends were trimmed by 2 bases and 8 bases, with 15 bases remaining between them. This CDR3 reads CASSLPGLRGGYTF. In DNA, the CDR3 is TGTGCCAGCAGTTTACCGGGGTTACGGGGAGGCTACACCTTC.

The chain uses TRBV19 and TRBJ2-3, with D perhaps TRBD1 or TRBD2 (6 bases each). The length of the CDR3 is 16 residues. Trimming stripped 5 bases from V and 0 bases from J, with 15 bases between. Looked up from germline, CDR1 is LNHDA and CDR2 is SQIVND (reference sequence). CDR3 nucleotide sequence: TGTGCCAGTAGTCTCGGGGGCATCACTAGCACAGATACGCAGTATTTT. Its translation is CASSLGGITSTDTQYF.

The V call is TRBV28, the J call TRBJ1-5; D might be TRBD1 (5 bases). V lost 5 bases and J 6 bases, leaving 17 bases between the germline ends. This CDR3 is 15 amino acids long. Looked up from germline, CDR1 is MDHEN and CDR2 is SYDVKM. This chain's CDR3 is CASSRGARERQPQHF. The DNA of the CDR3 is TGTGCCAGCAGTCGCGGGGCCAGGGAGCGTCAGCCCCAGCATTTT.

The V gene is TRBV5-5, the J gene TRBJ2-7, with 8 bases lining up with TRBD1. Germline V lookup: CDR1 SGHKS, CDR2 YYEKEE (reference sequence). Losses at the gene ends were 2 bases for V and 6 bases for J; bases not matched to a gene: 7. There are 14 residues in the CDR3. CDR3 bases: TGTGCCAGCAGCTTCCCAGGGGGCGCGTCCGAGCAGTACTTC. Protein product: CASSFPGGASEQYF. Supplemented by reference TRBV5-5 and TRBJ2-7, the full variable domain reads DAGVTQSPTHLIKTRGQQVTLRCSPISGHKSVSWYQQVLGQGPQFIFQYYEKEERGRGNFPDRFSARQFPNYSSELNVNALLLGDSALYLCASSFPGGASEQYFGPGTRLTVT.

V usage is TRBV5-1 and J usage is TRBJ1-1; D remains unclear. Germline V gene sequence: CDR1 SGHRS, CDR2 YFSETQ. The V and J ends lost 4 bases and 1 base respectively, with 11 bases between them. The CDR3 consists of 14 residues. Here the CDR3 reads CASSIEGRNTEAFF. The CDR3 DNA reads TGCGCCAGCAGCATCGAGGGTAGGAACACTGAAGCTTTCTTT.

The rearrangement uses TRBV9 and TRBJ1-1, with D uncertain. The CDR3 length is 13 residues. The V gene lost 5 bases and the J gene lost 8 bases, with 16 bases spanning the gap. Germline V lookup: CDR1 SGDLS, CDR2 YYNGEE. The CDR3: CASSKTNGYEAFF. DNA of the CDR3: TGTGCCAGCAGTAAGACGAACGGGTACGAAGCTTTCTTT.

On this clone itself: The same CDR3 can be traced to other DNA sequences in this sample. This chain joins TRBV11-2 and TRBJ2-7; 12 nucleotides align to TRBD2. This CDR3 has 16 residues. Germline-derived CDR1 and CDR2 are SGHAT and FQNNGV. The trim removed 0 bases at V and 1 base at J, leaving 1 base unmatched. In nucleotides, the CDR3 is TGTGCCAGCAGCTTAGATCTAGCGGGAGGGTCCTACGAGCAGTACTTC. Translated, it gives CASSLDLAGGSYEQYF.

The chain uses TRBV4-2 and TRBJ2-2; 12 nucleotides agree with TRBD2. J lost 7 bases, V lost 2 bases, and 2 bases had no gene match. The CDR3 extends over 15 amino acids. Germline lookup yields CDR1 LGHNA and CDR2 YNFKEQ. The DNA for the CDR3 is TGTGCCAGCAGCCAACGACTAGCGGGAGACGGGGAGCTGTTTTTT. It is translated as CASSQRLAGDGELFF.

This clone showed up just once. This chain joins TRBV6-5 and TRBJ2-7; D perhaps matches TRBD2 (7 bases). From germline, CDR1 is MNHEY and CDR2 SVGAGI. The CDR3 has 14 amino acids. V was trimmed by 8 bases and J by 6 bases, leaving 20 bases between them. The DNA for the CDR3 is TGTGCCAGCGGGTATAAGGGGGGGGGAGGCGAGCAGTACTTC. This sequence encodes CASGYKGGGGEQYF.

The chain is built from TRBV4-1 and TRBJ2-7, with 9 bases lining up with TRBD1. V shed 2 bases and J 5 bases; nucleotides not matched to a gene: 7. The CDR3 consists of 15 residues. Germline assignment: CDR1 MGHRA and CDR2 YSYEKL. CDR3 protein: CASSQSGTGHDEQYF. As DNA, the CDR3 is TGCGCCAGCAGCCAATCAGGGACAGGGCACGACGAGCAGTACTTC.